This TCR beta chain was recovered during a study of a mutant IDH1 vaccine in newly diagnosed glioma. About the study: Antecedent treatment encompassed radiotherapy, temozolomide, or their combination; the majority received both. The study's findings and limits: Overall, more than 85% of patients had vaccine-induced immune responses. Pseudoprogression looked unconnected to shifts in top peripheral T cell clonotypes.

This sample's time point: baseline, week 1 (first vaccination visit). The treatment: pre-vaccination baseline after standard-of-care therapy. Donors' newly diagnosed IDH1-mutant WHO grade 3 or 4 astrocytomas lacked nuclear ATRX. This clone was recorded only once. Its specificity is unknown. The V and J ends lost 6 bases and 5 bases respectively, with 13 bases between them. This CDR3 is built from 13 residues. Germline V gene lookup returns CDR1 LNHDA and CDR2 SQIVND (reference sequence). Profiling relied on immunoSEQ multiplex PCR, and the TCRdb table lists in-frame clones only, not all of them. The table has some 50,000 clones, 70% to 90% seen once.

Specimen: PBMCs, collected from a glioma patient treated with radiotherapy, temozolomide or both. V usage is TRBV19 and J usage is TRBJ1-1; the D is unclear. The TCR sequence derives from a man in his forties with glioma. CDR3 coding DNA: TGTGCCAGTAGGCAGGAGGTCAAGACTGAAGCTTTCTTT. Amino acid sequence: CASRQEVKTEAFF.